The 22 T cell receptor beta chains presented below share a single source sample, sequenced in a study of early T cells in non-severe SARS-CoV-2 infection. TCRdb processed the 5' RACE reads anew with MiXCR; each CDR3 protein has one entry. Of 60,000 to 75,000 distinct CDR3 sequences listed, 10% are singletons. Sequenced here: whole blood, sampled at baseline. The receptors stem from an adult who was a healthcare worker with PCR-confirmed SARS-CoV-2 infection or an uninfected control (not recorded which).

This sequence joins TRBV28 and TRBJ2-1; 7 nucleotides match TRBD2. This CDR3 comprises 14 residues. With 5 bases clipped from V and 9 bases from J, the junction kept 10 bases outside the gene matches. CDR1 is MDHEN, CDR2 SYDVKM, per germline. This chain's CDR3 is CASSPSAGVGEQFF. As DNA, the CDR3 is TGTGCCAGCAGTCCCTCGGCGGGAGTCGGTGAGCAGTTCTTC.

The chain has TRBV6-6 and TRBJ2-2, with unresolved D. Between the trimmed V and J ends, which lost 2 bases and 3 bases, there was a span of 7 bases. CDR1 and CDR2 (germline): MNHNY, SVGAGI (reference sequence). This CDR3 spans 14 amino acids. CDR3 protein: CASSYGGYTGELFF. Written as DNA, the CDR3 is TGTGCCAGCAGTTACGGCGGTTACACCGGGGAGCTGTTTTTT.

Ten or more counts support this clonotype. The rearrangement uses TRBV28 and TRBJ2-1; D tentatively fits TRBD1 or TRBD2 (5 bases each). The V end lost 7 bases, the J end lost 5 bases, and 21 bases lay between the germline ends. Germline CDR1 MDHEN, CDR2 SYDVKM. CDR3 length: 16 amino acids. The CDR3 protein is CASTSSRDQSDNEQFF. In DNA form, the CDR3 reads TGTGCCAGCACGAGTAGTCGGGACCAATCAGACAATGAGCAGTTCTTC.

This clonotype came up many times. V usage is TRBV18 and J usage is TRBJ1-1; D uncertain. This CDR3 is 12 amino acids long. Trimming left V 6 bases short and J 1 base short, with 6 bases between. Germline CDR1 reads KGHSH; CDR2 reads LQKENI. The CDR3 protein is CASSTSNTEAFF. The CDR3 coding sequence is TGTGCCAGCTCGACGTCGAACACTGAAGCTTTCTTT.

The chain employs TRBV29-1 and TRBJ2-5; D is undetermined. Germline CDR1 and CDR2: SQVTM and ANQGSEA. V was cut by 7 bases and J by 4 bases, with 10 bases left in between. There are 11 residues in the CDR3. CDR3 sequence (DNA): TGCAGCGGGGCCCCGGGAGAGACCCAGTACTTC. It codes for CSGAPGETQYF.

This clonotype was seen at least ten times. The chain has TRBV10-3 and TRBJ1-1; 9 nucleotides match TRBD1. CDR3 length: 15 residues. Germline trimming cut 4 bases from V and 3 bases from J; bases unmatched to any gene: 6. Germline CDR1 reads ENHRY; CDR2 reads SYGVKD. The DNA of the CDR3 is TGTGCCATCAGTGCCCCGGGACAGGGTTACACTGAAGCTTTCTTT. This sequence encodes CAISAPGQGYTEAFF.

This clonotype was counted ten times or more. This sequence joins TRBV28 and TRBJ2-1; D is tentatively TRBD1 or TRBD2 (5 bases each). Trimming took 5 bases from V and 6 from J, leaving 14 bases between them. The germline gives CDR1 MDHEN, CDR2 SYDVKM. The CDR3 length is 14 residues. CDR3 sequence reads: CASSPPGTSNEQFF. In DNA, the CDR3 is TGTGCCAGCAGTCCTCCCGGGACCAGCAATGAGCAGTTCTTC.

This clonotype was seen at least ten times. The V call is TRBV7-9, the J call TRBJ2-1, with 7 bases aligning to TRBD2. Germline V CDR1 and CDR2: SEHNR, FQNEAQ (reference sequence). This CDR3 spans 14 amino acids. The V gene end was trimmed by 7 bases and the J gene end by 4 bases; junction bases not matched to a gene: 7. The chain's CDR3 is CASIGGREYNEQFF. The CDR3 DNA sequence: TGTGCCAGCATCGGAGGGAGGGAATACAATGAGCAGTTCTTC.

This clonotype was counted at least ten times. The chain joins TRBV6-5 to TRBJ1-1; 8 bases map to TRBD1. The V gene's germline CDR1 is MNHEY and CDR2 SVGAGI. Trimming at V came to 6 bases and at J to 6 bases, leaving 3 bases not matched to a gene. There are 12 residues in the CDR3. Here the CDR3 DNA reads TGTGCCAGCAGGCGGACAGGGTCTGAAGCTTTCTTT. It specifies CASRRTGSEAFF.

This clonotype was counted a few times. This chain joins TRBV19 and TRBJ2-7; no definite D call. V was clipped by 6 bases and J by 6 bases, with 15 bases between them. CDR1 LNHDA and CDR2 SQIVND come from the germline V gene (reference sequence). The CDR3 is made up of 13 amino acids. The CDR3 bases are TGTGCCAGTAGGAGCAGCCGATATGGCGAGCAGTACTTC. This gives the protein CASRSSRYGEQYF.

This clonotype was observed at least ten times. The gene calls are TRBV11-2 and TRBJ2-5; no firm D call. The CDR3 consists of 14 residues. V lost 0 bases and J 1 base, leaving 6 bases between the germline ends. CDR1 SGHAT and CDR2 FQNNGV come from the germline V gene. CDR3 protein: CASSLDWTQETQYF. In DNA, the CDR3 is TGTGCCAGCAGCTTAGATTGGACCCAAGAGACCCAGTACTTC.

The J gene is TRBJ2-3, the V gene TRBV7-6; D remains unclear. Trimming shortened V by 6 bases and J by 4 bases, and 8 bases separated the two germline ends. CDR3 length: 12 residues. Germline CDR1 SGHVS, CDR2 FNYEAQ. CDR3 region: CASRKDSDTQYF. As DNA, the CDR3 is TGTGCCAGCAGAAAGGATTCAGATACGCAGTATTTT.

CDR3 nucleotides: TGTGCCAGCAAATCAGGGGCCTACGAGCAGTACTTC. It encodes CASKSGAYEQYF. V is TRBV2 and J is TRBJ2-7, with TRBD1 as a possible D gene (6 bases). Trimming took off 7 bases at V and 2 bases at J, with 9 bases between the two ends. The CDR3 contains 12 residues. Germline V gene lookup returns CDR1 SNHLY and CDR2 FYNNEI.

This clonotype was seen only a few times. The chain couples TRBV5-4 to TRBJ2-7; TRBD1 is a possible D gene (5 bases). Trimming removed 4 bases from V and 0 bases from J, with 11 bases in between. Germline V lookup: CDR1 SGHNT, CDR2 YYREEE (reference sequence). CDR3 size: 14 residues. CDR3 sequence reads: CASSTRGSSYEQYF. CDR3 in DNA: TGTGCCAGCAGCACAAGGGGAAGCTCCTACGAGCAGTACTTC.

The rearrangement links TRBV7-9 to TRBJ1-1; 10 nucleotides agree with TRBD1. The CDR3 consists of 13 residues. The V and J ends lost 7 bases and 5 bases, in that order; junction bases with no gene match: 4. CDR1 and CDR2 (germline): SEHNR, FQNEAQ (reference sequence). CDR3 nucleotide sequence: TGTGCCAGCACCGGGGACAGGGGAACTGAAGCTTTCTTT. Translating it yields CASTGDRGTEAFF. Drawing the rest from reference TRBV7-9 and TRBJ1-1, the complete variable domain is DTGVSQNPRHKITKRGQNVTFRCDPISEHNRLYWYRQTLGQGPEFLTYFQNEAQLEKSRLLSDRFSAERPKGSFSTLEIQRTEQGDSAMYLCASTGDRGTEAFFGQGTRLTVV.

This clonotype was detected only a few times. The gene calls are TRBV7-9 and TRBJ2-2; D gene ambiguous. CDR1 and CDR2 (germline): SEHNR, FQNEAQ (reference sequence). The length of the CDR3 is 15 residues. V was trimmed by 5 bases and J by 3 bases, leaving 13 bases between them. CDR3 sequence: CASSPNPHHTGELFF. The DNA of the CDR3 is TGTGCCAGCAGCCCGAATCCGCACCACACCGGGGAGCTGTTTTTT.

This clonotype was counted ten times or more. The CDR3 loop reads CASSDGTIKETQYF. The DNA of the CDR3 is TGTGCCAGCAGCGACGGGACTATAAAAGAGACCCAGTACTTC. The gene calls are TRBV5-6 and TRBJ2-5; 7 nucleotides align to TRBD2. Germline assignment: CDR1 SGHDT and CDR2 YYEEEE. The V gene end was trimmed by 4 bases and the J gene end by 3 bases; junction bases not matched to a gene: 6. The CDR3 extends over 14 amino acids. Full variable domain (missing parts from reference TRBV5-6 and TRBJ2-5): DAGVTQSPTHLIKTRGQQVTLRCSPKSGHDTVSWYQQALGQGPQFIFQYYEEEERQRGNFPDRFSGHQFPNYSSELNVNALLLGDSALYLCASSDGTIKETQYFGPGTRLLVL.

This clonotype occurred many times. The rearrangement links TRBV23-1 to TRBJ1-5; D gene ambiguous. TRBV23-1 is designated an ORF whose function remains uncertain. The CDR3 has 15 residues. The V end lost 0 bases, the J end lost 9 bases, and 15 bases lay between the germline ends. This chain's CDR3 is CASSQSVPIFLPQHF. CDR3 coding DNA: TGCGCCAGCAGTCAATCGGTGCCAATTTTTCTGCCCCAGCATTTT.

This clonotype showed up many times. As DNA, the CDR3 is TGTGCCACCAGCAGAGGAGAGACCCAGTACTTC. It yields the protein CATSRGETQYF. The genes are TRBV15 and TRBJ2-5; D gene ambiguous. Germline V gene sequence: CDR1 LNHNV, CDR2 YYDKDF (reference sequence). This CDR3 has 11 amino acids. V lost 1 base and J lost 4, with 1 base in between.

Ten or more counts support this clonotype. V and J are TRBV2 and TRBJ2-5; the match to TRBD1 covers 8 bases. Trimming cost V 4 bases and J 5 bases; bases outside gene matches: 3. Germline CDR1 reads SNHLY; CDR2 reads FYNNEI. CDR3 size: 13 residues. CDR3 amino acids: CASSGGQAETQYF. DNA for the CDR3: TGTGCCAGCAGTGGGGGACAGGCGGAGACCCAGTACTTC. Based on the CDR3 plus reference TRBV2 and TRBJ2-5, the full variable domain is EPEVTQTPSHQVTQMGQEVILRCVPISNHLYFYWYRQILGQKVEFLVSFYNNEISEKSEIFDDQFSVERPDGSNFTLKIRSTKLEDSAMYFCASSGGQAETQYFGPGTRLLVL.

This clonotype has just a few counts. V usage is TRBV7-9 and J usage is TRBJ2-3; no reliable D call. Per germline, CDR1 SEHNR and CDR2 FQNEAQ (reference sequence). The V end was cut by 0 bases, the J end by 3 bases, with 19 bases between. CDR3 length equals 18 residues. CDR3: CASSLALAAQTETDTQYF. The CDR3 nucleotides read TGTGCCAGCAGCTTAGCGCTGGCGGCCCAAACCGAAACAGATACGCAGTATTTT.

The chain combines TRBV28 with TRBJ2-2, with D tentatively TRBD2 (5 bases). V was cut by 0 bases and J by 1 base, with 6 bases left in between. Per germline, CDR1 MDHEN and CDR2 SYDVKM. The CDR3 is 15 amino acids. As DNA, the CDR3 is TGTGCCAGCAGTTTATGGGACTTGAACACCGGGGAGCTGTTTTTT. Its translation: CASSLWDLNTGELFF.